The 24 T cell receptor beta chains in this list originate from one sample, sequenced in a study of post-analysis software for immune sequencing data. Study-wide findings and caveats: In patients, TRBV5-6, TRBV5-1 and TRBV20-1 belonged to 4 or 5 TRBV segments found more frequently than in controls.

Incorporated into the TCR beta cDNA libraries were unique molecular identifiers, which served to reduce PCR and sequencing biases. In TCRdb, the PCR reads were re-called with MiXCR into one record per CDR3 protein. The data show 740,000 or so distinct CDR3 sequences, approximately 57% seen once. These receptors have no known antigen. Sequencing used blood. These receptors all stem from a girl aged 10 to 17 with multiple sclerosis.

As for this clonotype: One junction end does not reproduce the germline sequence, and a read error may be involved. This sequence joins TRBV7-9 and TRBJ2-1; possibly TRBD2 for D (5 bases). Germline-derived CDR1 and CDR2 are SEHNR and FQNEAQ (reference sequence). The CDR3 has 17 amino acids. The CDR3 spells CASSLGRTDLSHNEQFF. The DNA for the CDR3 is TGTGCCAGCAGCTTAGGTCGGACTGATCTCTCCCACAATGAGCAGTTCTTC.

This clonotype was found many times. The J gene is TRBJ1-5, the V gene TRBV4-1; perhaps TRBD1 as D (5 bases). The CDR3 is 14 residues long. V was pared by 0 bases and J by 5 bases, with 8 bases between. The V gene's germline CDR1 is MGHRA and CDR2 YSYEKL. The CDR3 here is CASSQEKGDQPQHF. CDR3 coding DNA: TGCGCCAGCAGCCAAGAGAAAGGGGATCAGCCCCAGCATTTT.

This clonotype turned up a few times. The chain joins TRBV7-8 to TRBJ2-1; 15 bases line up with TRBD2. Germline assignment: CDR1 SGHVS and CDR2 FQNEAQ. The CDR3 sequence is 16 residues long. V gave up 5 bases and J gave up 7 bases; unmatched junction bases: 6. CDR3 nucleotides: TGTGCCAGCAGCCACGGGACTAGCGGGGGGTTAAATGAGCAGTTCTTC. Amino acid sequence: CASSHGTSGGLNEQFF.

Written as DNA, the CDR3 is TGCGCCAGCAGCTTAAGCCTCCCGGGCAATGAGCAGTTCTTC. Encoded protein: CASSLSLPGNEQFF. The rearrangement uses TRBV5-1 and TRBJ2-1; D gene ambiguous. Germline V gene lookup returns CDR1 SGHRS and CDR2 YFSETQ. This CDR3 comprises 14 residues. Between the trimmed V and J ends, which lost 2 bases and 6 bases, there was a span of 12 bases.

The V and J genes are TRBV19 and TRBJ1-1; 7 positions agree with TRBD1. CDR1 is LNHDA and CDR2 is SQIVND in the germline V gene (reference sequence). V shed 5 bases and J 0 bases; nucleotides not matched to a gene: 6. The CDR3 spans 15 residues. CDR3 DNA: TGTGCCAGTAGTCCCGGGACAGAGATGAACACTGAAGCTTTCTTT. It yields the protein CASSPGTEMNTEAFF.

The chain employs TRBV20-1 and TRBJ2-5; no clear D. The CDR3 runs to 13 residues. Germline V gene sequence: CDR1 DFQATT, CDR2 SNEGSKA (reference sequence). V was cut by 2 bases and J by 2 bases, with 9 bases left in between. The CDR3 loop is CSARPMGQETQYF. For the CDR3, the DNA is TGCAGTGCTAGACCCATGGGACAAGAGACCCAGTACTTC.

This clonotype was observed a few times. This chain joins TRBV2 and TRBJ2-5; unclear D gene. TRBJ2-7 matches the DNA end more closely, so the J call is doubtful. There are 13 residues in the CDR3. The germline V gene has CDR1 SNHLY and CDR2 FYNNEI. DNA for the CDR3: TGTGCCAGCAGTGTCATGCCAAGGGACGAGCAGTACTTC. Protein sequence: CASSVMPRDEQYF.

The J gene is TRBJ2-7, the V gene TRBV6-2 or TRBV6-3; no firm D call. Deletions cut 2 bases from V and 1 base from J, with 12 bases between. The CDR3 loop spans 15 amino acids. CDR1 and CDR2 (germline): MNHEY, SVGEGT. CDR3 bases: TGTGCCAGCAGTTACCCGACTTTACTATCCTACGAGCAGTACTTC. It specifies CASSYPTLLSYEQYF.

The gene calls are TRBV7-9 and TRBJ2-5, with TRBD2 matching over 9 bases. Matching the DNA end better, TRBJ2-7 makes the J call doubtful. There are 13 residues in the CDR3. The germline V gene has CDR1 SEHNR and CDR2 FQNEAQ (reference sequence). CDR3: CASSSSGAYEQYF. CDR3 bases: TGTGCCAGCAGCTCTAGCGGGGCCTACGAGCAGTACTTC.

This rearrangement joins TRBV12-3 or TRBV12-4 to TRBJ2-7; 10 bases are a match to TRBD1. The junction had 8 bases not matched to a gene; V was cut back by 6 bases and J by 9 bases. The length of the CDR3 is 13 residues. CDR3: CASSQGQGSRQYF. The CDR3, as DNA: TGTGCCAGCAGCCAGGGACAGGGGTCGAGGCAGTACTTC.

This clonotype has only a few counts. The rearrangement joins TRBV5-1 to TRBJ2-7; D might be TRBD1 or TRBD2, each matching 5 bases. V was shortened by 4 bases and J by 6 bases, with 14 bases between the two germline ends. Germline V gene sequence: CDR1 SGHRS, CDR2 YFSETQ. The CDR3 has 13 amino acids. The CDR3 nucleotides are TGCGCCAGCAGCCCGGCTGGGGGAAGCGAGCAGTACTTC. It encodes CASSPAGGSEQYF.

The chain couples TRBV2 to TRBJ2-7; D unclear. The ends were cut back, 11 bases at V and 2 bases at J, with 16 bases in the middle. This CDR3 has 13 residues. Germline V gives CDR1 SNHLY, CDR2 FYNNEI. CDR3 in amino acids: CASGRVVTYEQYF. CDR3 coding DNA: TGTGCCTCAGGTCGAGTAGTCACCTACGAGCAGTACTTC.

V gene TRBV7-8 combines with J gene TRBJ1-1; 9 bases match TRBD1. The CDR3 is made up of 19 amino acids. The V gene end was trimmed by 0 bases and the J gene end by 4 bases; junction bases not matched to a gene: 15. Germline loops: CDR1 SGHVS, CDR2 FQNEAQ. The chain's CDR3 is CASSLAQQGAFSSGTEAFF. CDR3 sequence (DNA): TGTGCCAGCAGCTTAGCCCAACAGGGGGCTTTTTCCTCAGGCACTGAAGCTTTCTTT.

This clonotype was observed a few times. This rearrangement joins TRBV25-1 to TRBJ2-1; 9 nucleotides align to TRBD1. V lost 7 bases and J lost 7; bases outside the gene matches: 11. The CDR3 extends over 15 amino acids. Germline-derived CDR1 and CDR2 are MGHDK and SYGVNS. The CDR3 coding sequence is TGTGCCAGCACCAAACCGGGACAGGGCTGGAATGAGCAGTTCTTC. It encodes CASTKPGQGWNEQFF.

The J gene is TRBJ2-3, the V gene TRBV14; TRBD2 agrees at 15 bases. The CDR3 is 17 residues long. Germline loops: CDR1 SGHDN, CDR2 FVKESK. The V gene end was trimmed by 4 bases and the J gene end by 5 bases; junction bases not matched to a gene: 7. CDR3 region: CASSRILGLAGGDTQYF. The CDR3 DNA sequence: TGTGCCAGCAGCCGCATACTGGGACTAGCGGGAGGAGATACGCAGTATTTT.

V is TRBV20-1 and J is TRBJ2-5; D remains ambiguous. The CDR3 length is 12 residues. V was clipped by 3 bases and J by 5 bases, with 10 bases between them. Germline CDR1 reads DFQATT; CDR2 reads SNEGSKA (reference sequence). CDR3 bases: TGCAGTGCTAGTAAACAGCAGGAGACCCAGTACTTC. It translates to CSASKQQETQYF.

The rearrangement joins TRBV5-1 to TRBJ2-1; the D is unclear. CDR3 size: 15 residues. V shed 2 bases and J shed 2 bases, with 11 bases lying between them. In germline, CDR1 is SGHRS, CDR2 YFSETQ. The CDR3 sequence: CASSLDQVPYNEQFF. The CDR3 bases are TGCGCCAGCAGCTTAGATCAGGTTCCCTACAATGAGCAGTTCTTC.

The table lists this clonotype with a few counts. In DNA form, the CDR3 reads TGTGCCACCAGCTTAGAACAGGCCTTAAACTCCTACGAGCAGTACTTC. Protein sequence: CATSLEQALNSYEQYF. The gene calls are TRBV15 and TRBJ2-7; maybe TRBD1 (5 bases). V lost 5 bases to trimming and J lost 0 bases, with 17 bases between them. The CDR3 has 16 residues. Germline CDR1 LNHNV, CDR2 YYDKDF (reference sequence).

V is TRBV30 and J is TRBJ2-4; D is ambiguous. The J call may be in error: the DNA end matches TRBJ2-5 better. This CDR3 is 13 amino acids long. Germline-derived CDR1 and CDR2 are GTSNPN and SVGIG (reference sequence). The CDR3 DNA is TGTGCCTGGAGTGTACGGGTGCAAGAGACCCAGTACTTC. It yields the protein CAWSVRVQETQYF.

This clonotype has just one count. V and J are TRBV5-1 and TRBJ2-1; possible D gene TRBD2, 5 bases. Trimming shortened V by 5 bases and J by 1 base, and 7 bases separated the two germline ends. CDR1 and CDR2 (germline): SGHRS, YFSETQ. The CDR3 totals 13 residues. The CDR3 nucleotides are TGCGCCAGCAGAATAGCGTCCTACAATGAGCAGTTCTTC. Translation gives CASRIASYNEQFF.

The genes are TRBV7-7 and TRBJ2-7, with a weak D call TRBD2 (5 bases). V was cut by 5 bases and J by 2 bases, with 10 bases left in between. This CDR3 has 13 amino acids. Germline V gene sequence: CDR1 SSHAT, CDR2 FNYEAQ (reference sequence). CDR3 amino acids: CASSRGFPYEQYF. CDR3 DNA: TGTGCCAGCAGCCGGGGATTTCCCTACGAGCAGTACTTC.

The CDR3 sequence is CSAPYGLSGSTDTQYF. CDR3 nucleotides: TGCAGTGCCCCCTATGGCCTAAGCGGGAGCACAGATACGCAGTATTTT. The chain couples TRBV20-1 to TRBJ2-3; a possible D gene is TRBD2 (6 bases). V dropped 6 bases and J dropped 0 bases, with 19 bases sitting between them. Per germline, CDR1 DFQATT and CDR2 SNEGSKA (reference sequence). CDR3 size: 16 residues.

This clonotype has a single count. The chain joins TRBV10-3 to TRBJ2-1; TRBD2 aligns across 9 bases. J gave up 6 bases and V 6 bases, and 9 bases lay outside the gene matches. Germline CDR1 reads ENHRY; CDR2 reads SYGVKD. The CDR3 has 15 residues. The CDR3 region has the DNA TGTGCCATCAGGGACTTAGCGGGAGTCAGCAATGAGCAGTTCTTC. It specifies CAIRDLAGVSNEQFF.

This sequence joins TRBV20-1 and TRBJ2-7; a possible D gene is TRBD2 (5 bases). Trimming left V 6 bases short and J 3 bases short, with 15 bases between. This CDR3 has 13 amino acids. Germline assignment: CDR1 DFQATT and CDR2 SNEGSKA (reference sequence). The DNA for the CDR3 is TGCAGTGCACGGTCGTGGGAGAACTACGAGCAGTACTTC. Amino acid sequence: CSARSWENYEQYF.